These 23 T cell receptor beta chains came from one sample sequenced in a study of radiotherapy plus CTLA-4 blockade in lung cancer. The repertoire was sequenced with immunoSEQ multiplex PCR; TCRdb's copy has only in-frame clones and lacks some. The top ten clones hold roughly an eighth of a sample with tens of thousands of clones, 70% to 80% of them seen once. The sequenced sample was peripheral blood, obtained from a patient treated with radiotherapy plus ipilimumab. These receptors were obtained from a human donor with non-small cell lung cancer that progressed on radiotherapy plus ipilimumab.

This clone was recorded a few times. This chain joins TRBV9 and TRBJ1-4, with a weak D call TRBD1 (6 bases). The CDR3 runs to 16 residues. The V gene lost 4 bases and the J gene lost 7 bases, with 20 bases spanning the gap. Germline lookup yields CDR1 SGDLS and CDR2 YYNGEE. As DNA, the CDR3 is TGTGCCAGCAGCCCAAAGGGGGGGGCGCGGAGTGAAAAACTGTTTTTT. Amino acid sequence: CASSPKGGARSEKLFF.

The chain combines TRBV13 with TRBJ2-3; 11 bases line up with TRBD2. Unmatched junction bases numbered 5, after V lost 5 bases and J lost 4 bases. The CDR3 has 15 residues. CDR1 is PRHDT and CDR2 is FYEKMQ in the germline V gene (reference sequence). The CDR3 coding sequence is TGTGCCAGCAGCAAAACTAGCGGGGGAGCAGATACGCAGTATTTT. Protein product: CASSKTSGGADTQYF. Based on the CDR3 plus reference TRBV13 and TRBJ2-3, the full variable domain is AAGVIQSPRHLIKEKRETATLKCYPIPRHDTVYWYQQGPGQDPQFLISFYEKMQSDKGSIPDRFSAQQFSDYHSELNMSSLELGDSALYFCASSKTSGGADTQYFGPGTRLTVL.

CDR3 sequence reads: CAISEGGYEQYF. The CDR3 DNA follows: TGTGCCATCAGTGAGGGAGGGTACGAGCAGTACTTC. V is TRBV10-3 and J is TRBJ2-7; a possible D gene is TRBD2 (6 bases). The CDR3 consists of 12 residues. Germline CDR1 ENHRY, CDR2 SYGVKD. The germline V and J ends were trimmed by 2 bases and 4 bases, with 6 bases remaining between them.

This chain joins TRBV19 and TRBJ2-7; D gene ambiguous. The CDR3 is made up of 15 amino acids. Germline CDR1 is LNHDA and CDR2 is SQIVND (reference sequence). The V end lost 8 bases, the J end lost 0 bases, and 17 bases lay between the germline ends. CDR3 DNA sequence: TGTGCCAGTGCATGGGGAATCCATGGCTCCTACGAGCAGTACTTC. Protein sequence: CASAWGIHGSYEQYF.

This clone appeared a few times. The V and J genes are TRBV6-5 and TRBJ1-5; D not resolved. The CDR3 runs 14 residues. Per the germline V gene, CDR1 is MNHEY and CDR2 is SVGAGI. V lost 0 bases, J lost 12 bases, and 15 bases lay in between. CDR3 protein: CASSYSGGGDLQHF. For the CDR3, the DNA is TGTGCCAGCAGTTACTCGGGCGGCGGGGATCTCCAGCATTTT.

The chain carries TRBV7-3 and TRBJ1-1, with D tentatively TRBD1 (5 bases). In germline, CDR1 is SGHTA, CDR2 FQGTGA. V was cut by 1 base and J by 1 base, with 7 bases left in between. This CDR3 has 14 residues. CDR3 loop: CASSLNQGNTEAFF. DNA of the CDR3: TGTGCCAGCAGCTTAAATCAGGGGAACACTGAAGCTTTCTTT.

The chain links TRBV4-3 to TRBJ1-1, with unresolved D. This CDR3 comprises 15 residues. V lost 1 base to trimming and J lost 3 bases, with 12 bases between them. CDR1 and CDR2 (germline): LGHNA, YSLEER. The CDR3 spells CASSQGKGVDTEAFF. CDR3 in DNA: TGCGCCAGCAGCCAAGGCAAGGGAGTGGACACTGAAGCTTTCTTT.

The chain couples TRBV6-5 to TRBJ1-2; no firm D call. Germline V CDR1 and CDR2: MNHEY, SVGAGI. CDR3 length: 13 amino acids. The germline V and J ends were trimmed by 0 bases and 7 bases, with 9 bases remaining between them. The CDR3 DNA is TGTGCCAGCAGTTACTCAAGGACGGCTGGCTACACCTTC. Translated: CASSYSRTAGYTF.

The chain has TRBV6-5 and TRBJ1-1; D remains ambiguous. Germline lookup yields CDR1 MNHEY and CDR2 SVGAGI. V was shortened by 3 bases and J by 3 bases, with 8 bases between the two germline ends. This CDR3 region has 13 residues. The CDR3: CASSYLGDTEAFF. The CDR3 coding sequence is TGTGCCAGCAGTTATCTCGGGGACACTGAAGCTTTCTTT.

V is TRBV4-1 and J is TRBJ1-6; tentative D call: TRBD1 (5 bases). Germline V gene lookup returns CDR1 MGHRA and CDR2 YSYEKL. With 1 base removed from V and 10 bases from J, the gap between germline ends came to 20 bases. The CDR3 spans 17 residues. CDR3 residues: CASSQGGRGRSGSPLHF. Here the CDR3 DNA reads TGCGCCAGCAGCCAAGGGGGGAGGGGTCGTTCGGGCTCACCCCTCCACTTT.

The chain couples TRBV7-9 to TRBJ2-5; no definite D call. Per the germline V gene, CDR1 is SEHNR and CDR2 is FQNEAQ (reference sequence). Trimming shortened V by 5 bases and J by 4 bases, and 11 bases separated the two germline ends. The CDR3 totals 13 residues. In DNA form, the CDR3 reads TGTGCCAGCAGCCGACCGAAGGGAGAGACCCAGTACTTC. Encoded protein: CASSRPKGETQYF.

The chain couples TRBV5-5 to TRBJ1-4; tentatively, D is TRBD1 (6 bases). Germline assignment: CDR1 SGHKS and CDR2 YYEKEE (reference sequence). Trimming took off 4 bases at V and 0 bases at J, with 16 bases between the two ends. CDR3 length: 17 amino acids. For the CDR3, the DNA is TGTGCCAGCAGCGATTACGACAGGACTTCAACTAATGAAAAACTGTTTTTT. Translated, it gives CASSDYDRTSTNEKLFF.

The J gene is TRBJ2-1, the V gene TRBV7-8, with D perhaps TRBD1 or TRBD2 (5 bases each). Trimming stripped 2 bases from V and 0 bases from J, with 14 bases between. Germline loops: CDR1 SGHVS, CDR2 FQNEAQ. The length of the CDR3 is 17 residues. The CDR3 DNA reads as TGTGCCAGCAGCTTACCCGGGACGGTAAGCTCCTACAATGAGCAGTTCTTC. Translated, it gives CASSLPGTVSSYNEQFF.

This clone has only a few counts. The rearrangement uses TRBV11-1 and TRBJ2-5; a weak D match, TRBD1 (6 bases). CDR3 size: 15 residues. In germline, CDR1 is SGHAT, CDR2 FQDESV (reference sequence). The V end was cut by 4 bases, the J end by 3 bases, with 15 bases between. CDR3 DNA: TGTGCCAGCAGCTCTTGGGGGCAAGAAAAAGAGACCCAGTACTTC. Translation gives CASSSWGQEKETQYF.

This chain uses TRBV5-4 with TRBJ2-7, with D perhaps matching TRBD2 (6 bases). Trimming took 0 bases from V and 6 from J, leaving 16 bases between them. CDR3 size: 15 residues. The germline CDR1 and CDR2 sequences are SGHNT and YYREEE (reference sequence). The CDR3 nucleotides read TGTGCCAGCAGCTTGGGACCGGGGGAACGAGGCGAGCAGTACTTC. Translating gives CASSLGPGERGEQYF.

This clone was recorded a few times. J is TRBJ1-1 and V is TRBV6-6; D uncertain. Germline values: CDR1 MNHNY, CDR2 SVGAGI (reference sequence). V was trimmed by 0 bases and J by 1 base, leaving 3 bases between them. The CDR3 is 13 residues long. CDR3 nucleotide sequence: TGTGCCAGCAGTTACTCCAGGAACACTGAAGCTTTCTTT. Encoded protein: CASSYSRNTEAFF.

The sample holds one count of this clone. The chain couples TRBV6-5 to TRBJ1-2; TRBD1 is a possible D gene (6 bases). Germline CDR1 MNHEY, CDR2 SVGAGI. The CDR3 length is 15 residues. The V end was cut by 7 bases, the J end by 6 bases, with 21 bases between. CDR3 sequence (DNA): TGTGCCAGCAAAATGGAGGGGGGTCGTCGGGATGGCTACACCTTC. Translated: CASKMEGGRRDGYTF.

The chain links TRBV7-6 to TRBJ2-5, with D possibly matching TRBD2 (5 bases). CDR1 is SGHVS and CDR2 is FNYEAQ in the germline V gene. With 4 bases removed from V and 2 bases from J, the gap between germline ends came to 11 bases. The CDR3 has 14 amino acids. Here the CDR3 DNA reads TGTGCCAGCAGCTCTACAACTAGGCAAGAGACCCAGTACTTC. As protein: CASSSTTRQETQYF.

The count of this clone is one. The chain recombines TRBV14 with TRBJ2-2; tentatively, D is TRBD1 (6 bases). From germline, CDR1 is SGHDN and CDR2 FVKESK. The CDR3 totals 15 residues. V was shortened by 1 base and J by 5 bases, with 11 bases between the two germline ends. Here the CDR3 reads CASSQVTGRTGELFF. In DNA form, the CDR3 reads TGTGCCAGCAGCCAAGTAACAGGGCGGACCGGGGAGCTGTTTTTT.

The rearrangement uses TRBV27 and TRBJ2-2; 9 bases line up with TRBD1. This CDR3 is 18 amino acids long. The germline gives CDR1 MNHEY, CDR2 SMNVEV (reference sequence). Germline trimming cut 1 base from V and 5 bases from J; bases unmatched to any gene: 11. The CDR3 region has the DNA TGTGCCAGCAGTTTATTTTCGGTACAGGGGGCGTGGACCGGGGAGCTGTTTTTT. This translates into CASSLFSVQGAWTGELFF.

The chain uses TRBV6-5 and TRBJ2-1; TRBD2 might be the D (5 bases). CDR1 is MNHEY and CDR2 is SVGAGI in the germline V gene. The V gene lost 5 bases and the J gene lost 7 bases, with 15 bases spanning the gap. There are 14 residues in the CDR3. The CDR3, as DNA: TGTGCCAGCAGTCCCGGACTCACGGGGAATGAGCAGTTCTTC. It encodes CASSPGLTGNEQFF.

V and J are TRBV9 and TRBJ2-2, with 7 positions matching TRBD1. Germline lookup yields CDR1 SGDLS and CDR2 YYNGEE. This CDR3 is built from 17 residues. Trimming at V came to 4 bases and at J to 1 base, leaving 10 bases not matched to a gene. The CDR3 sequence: CASSPRTGLLNTGELFF. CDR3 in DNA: TGTGCCAGCAGCCCCCGGACAGGACTGTTGAACACCGGGGAGCTGTTTTTT.

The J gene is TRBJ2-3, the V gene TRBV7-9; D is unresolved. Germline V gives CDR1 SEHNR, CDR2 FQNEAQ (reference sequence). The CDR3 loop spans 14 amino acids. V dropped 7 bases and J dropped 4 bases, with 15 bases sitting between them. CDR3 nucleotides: TGTGCCAGCACTAACCGAGATCCACCAGATACGCAGTATTTT. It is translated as CASTNRDPPDTQYF.